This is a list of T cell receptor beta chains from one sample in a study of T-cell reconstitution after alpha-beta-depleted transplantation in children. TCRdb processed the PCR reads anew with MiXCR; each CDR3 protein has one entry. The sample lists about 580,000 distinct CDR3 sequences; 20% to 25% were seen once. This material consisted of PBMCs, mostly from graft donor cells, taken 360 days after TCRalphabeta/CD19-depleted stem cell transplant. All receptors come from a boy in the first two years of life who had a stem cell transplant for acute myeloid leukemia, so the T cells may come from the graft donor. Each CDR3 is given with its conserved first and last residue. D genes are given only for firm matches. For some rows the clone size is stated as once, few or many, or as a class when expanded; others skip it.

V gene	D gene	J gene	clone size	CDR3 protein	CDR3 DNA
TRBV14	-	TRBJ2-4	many	CASSFTLDIQYF	TGTGCCAGCAGCTTTACCTTGGACATTCAGTACTTC
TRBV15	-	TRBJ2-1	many	CATSRDPDLEQFF	TGTGCCACCAGCAGAGATCCCGACCTTGAGCAGTTCTTC
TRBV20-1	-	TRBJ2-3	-	CSARGKGLGTDTQYF	TGCAGTGCTAGGGGGAAGGGCCTTGGGACAGATACGCAGTATTTT
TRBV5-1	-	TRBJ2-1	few	CASSLGMSSYNEQFF	TGCGCCAGCAGCTTAGGCATGAGCTCCTACAATGAGCAGTTCTTC
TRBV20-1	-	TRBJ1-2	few	CSARGDTNYGYTF	TGCAGTGCTAGAGGGGACACAAACTATGGCTACACCTTC
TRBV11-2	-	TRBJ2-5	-	CASSFIQETQYF	TGTGCCAGCAGCTTTATACAAGAGACCCAGTACTTC
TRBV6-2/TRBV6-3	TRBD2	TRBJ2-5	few	CASSTPGLARETQYF	TGTGCCAGCAGTACTCCGGGACTAGCGAGGGAGACCCAGTACTTC
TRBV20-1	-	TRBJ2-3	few	CRANTGNTDTQYF	TGCAGAGCGAACACAGGAAACACAGATACGCAGTATTTT
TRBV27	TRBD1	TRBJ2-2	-	CASSQATGGFPLGTGELFF	TGTGCCAGCAGTCAGGCTACAGGGGGCTTCCCTTTAGGCACCGGGGAGCTGTTTTTT
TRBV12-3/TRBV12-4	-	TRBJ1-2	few	CASSLTGSLNYGYTF	TGTGCCAGCAGTCTGACAGGATCTCTTAACTATGGCTACACCTTC